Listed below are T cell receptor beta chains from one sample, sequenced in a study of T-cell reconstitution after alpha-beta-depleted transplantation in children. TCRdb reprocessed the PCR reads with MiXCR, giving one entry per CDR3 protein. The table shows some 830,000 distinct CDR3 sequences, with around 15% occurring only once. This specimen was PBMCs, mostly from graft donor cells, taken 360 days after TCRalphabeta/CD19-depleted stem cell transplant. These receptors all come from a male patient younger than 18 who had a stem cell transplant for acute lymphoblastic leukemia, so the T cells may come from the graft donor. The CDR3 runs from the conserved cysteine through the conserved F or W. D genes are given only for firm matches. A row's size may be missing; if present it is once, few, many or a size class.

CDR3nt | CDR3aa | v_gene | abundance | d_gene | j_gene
TGTGCCAGCAGCCCTTACCCGGGCGATGAGCAGTTCTTC | CASSPYPGDEQFF | TRBV6-1 | few | NA | TRBJ2-1
TGTGCCAGCAGTACCGGGACAGACCGGAATCAGCCCCAGCATTTT | CASSTGTDRNQPQHF | TRBV7-3 | NA | TRBD1 | TRBJ1-5
TGCGCCAGCAGCTTGGAATACAGTGATAGCGAAAAACTGTTTTTT | CASSLEYSDSEKLFF | TRBV5-1 | few | NA | TRBJ1-4
TGTGCCAGCAGTGAGGCGGGGAACGGTTCACCCCTCCACTTT | CASSEAGNGSPLHF | TRBV25-1 | NA | NA | TRBJ1-6
TGTGCCAGCAGTTTAGTGTGGACAGGCGGGTATGGCTACACCTTC | CASSLVWTGGYGYTF | TRBV27 | many | TRBD1 | TRBJ1-2
TGCGCCAGCAGCTCCCGGGACAGGGGGCATAGTCAGCCCCAGCATTTT | CASSSRDRGHSQPQHF | TRBV5-1 | NA | TRBD1 | TRBJ1-5
TGTGCCAGCAGCTTAGGGGGTCGGGGAAACTTAGCCAAAAACATTCAGTACTTC | CASSLGGRGNLAKNIQYF | TRBV7-6 | NA | NA | TRBJ2-4
TGTGCCAGCACCCGGGACACGGTTTCCTACGAGCAGTACTTC | CASTRDTVSYEQYF | TRBV3-1 | NA | NA | TRBJ2-7
TGCGCCAGCAGCCTTTATCACCAGCCGCCGTACAATGAGCAGTTCTTC | CASSLYHQPPYNEQFF | TRBV4-1 | NA | NA | TRBJ2-1
TGCAGCGTTTCCGGGACAGGCTATCAGCCCCAGCATTTT | CSVSGTGYQPQHF | TRBV29-1 | few | TRBD1 | TRBJ1-5
TGCGCCAGCAGCTCTGCACAGGGGGTGAGGATTGGGCAGTACTTC | CASSSAQGVRIGQYF | TRBV5-1 | NA | TRBD1 | TRBJ2-7
TGTGCCAGCAGCCCCCGTGAGGACGAGCAGTACTTC | CASSPREDEQYF | TRBV7-2 | NA | NA | TRBJ2-7
TGTGCCAGCAGCCCGGCAGGGGGCTTGGTCGGGGAGCTGTTTTTT | CASSPAGGLVGELFF | TRBV7-9 | few | TRBD1 | TRBJ2-2
TGTGCCAGCAGTAGGTTAGTGTGGTCGAAGTACTTC | CASSRLVWSKYF | TRBV7-8 | NA | NA | TRBJ2-7